This passage covers 12 T cell receptor beta chains from one sample sequenced in a study of shared clonotypes between healthy human individuals. Repertoires were generated with immunoSEQ multiplex PCR, while TCRdb's copy carries only in-frame clones and drops some. The sample carries millions of clones, about 95% recorded once. The sample comprised naive CD4+ T cells sorted from blood. Subset of the sample: CD45RA+ positively selected. These receptor sequences come from a man aged 18 to 35 in good health.

The V gene is TRBV7-9, the J gene TRBJ2-1; D perhaps matches TRBD2 (6 bases). Looked up from germline, CDR1 is SEHNR and CDR2 is FQNEAQ (reference sequence). This CDR3 is 15 amino acids long. Trimming cost V 1 base and J 6 bases, with 13 bases left between them. The CDR3 reads CASSLGRVRSNEQFF. Here the CDR3 DNA reads TGTGCCAGCAGCTTAGGGAGGGTACGTAGCAATGAGCAGTTCTTC.

V is TRBV9 and J is TRBJ2-7; D is possibly TRBD1 (6 bases). The V gene lost 2 bases and the J gene lost 3 bases, with 12 bases spanning the gap. CDR3 size: 14 residues. Germline V gene sequence: CDR1 SGDLS, CDR2 YYNGEE. The CDR3 reads CASSVIPTGYEQYF. The CDR3 nucleotides read TGTGCCAGCAGCGTCATACCGACAGGCTACGAGCAGTACTTC.

Concerning this clone: The same CDR3 is also encoded by other DNA sequences in this sample. CDR3 sequence reads: CASSFTGVNEKLFF. CDR3 DNA sequence: TGCGCCAGCAGCTTCACAGGGGTTAATGAAAAACTGTTTTTT. The chain couples TRBV5-1 to TRBJ1-4; 7 bases align to TRBD1. Germline CDR1 is SGHRS and CDR2 is YFSETQ. The CDR3 has 14 amino acids. V lost 2 bases and J lost 4; bases outside the gene matches: 2.

V gene TRBV11-2 combines with J gene TRBJ2-7; D not certain. CDR1 is SGHAT, CDR2 FQNNGV, per germline. The ends were cut back, 4 bases at V and 9 bases at J, with 22 bases in the middle. The CDR3 length is 15 residues. CDR3 DNA: TGTGCCAGCAGCTCATCCAAAGGGCCCGTAATAGTGCAGTACTTC. Translation gives CASSSSKGPVIVQYF.

The chain joins TRBV2 to TRBJ1-2, with D maybe TRBD1 (6 bases). The CDR3 has 13 residues. Trimming took off 3 bases at V and 7 bases at J, with 12 bases between the two ends. Germline CDR1 is SNHLY and CDR2 is FYNNEI. CDR3 DNA: TGTGCCAGCAGTGAGGAACAGGGATCTGGCTACACCTTC. Encoded protein: CASSEEQGSGYTF.

The chain is built from TRBV19 and TRBJ2-1, with 7 bases identical to TRBD2. The junction had 5 bases not matched to a gene; V was cut back by 7 bases and J by 5 bases. The CDR3 has 13 residues. CDR1 is LNHDA and CDR2 is SQIVND in the germline V gene (reference sequence). The CDR3 nucleotides are TGTGCCAGTATGGGGGGGAGGCACAATGAGCAGTTCTTC. Protein sequence: CASMGGRHNEQFF.

The chain combines TRBV18 with TRBJ1-4; D not certain. Germline V gene sequence: CDR1 KGHSH, CDR2 LQKENI. The CDR3 is 16 residues long. V was shortened by 2 bases and J by 0 bases, with 10 bases between the two germline ends. CDR3 in amino acids: CASSPAPSSTNEKLFF. Here the CDR3 DNA reads TGTGCCAGCTCACCAGCACCTAGCTCAACTAATGAAAAACTGTTTTTT. Based on the CDR3 plus reference TRBV18 and TRBJ1-4, the full variable domain is NAGVMQNPRHLVRRRGQEARLRCSPMKGHSHVYWYRQLPEEGLKFMVYLQKENIIDESGMPKERFSAEFPKEGPSILRIQQVVRGDSAAYFCASSPAPSSTNEKLFFGSGTQLSVL.

This clone came up once. The V gene is TRBV4-1, the J gene TRBJ1-4; a possible D gene is TRBD1 (6 bases). The ends were cut back, 0 bases at V and 10 bases at J, with 18 bases in the middle. There are 16 residues in the CDR3. Per germline, CDR1 MGHRA and CDR2 YSYEKL. The CDR3, as DNA: TGCGCCAGCAGCCAAGATCGGGAACAGGGATTTGGAAAACTGTTTTTT. It codes for CASSQDREQGFGKLFF.

The CDR3: CASSESQGVGETQYF. CDR3 bases: TGCGCCAGCAGTGAGTCACAGGGGGTCGGAGAGACCCAGTACTTC. The chain carries TRBV10-1 and TRBJ2-5; 8 bases are shared with TRBD1. The CDR3 length is 15 residues. Germline values: CDR1 WNHNN, CDR2 SYGVQD (reference sequence). Trimming at V came to 0 bases and at J to 4 bases, leaving 4 bases not matched to a gene.

The V and J genes are TRBV30 and TRBJ1-5, with D possibly TRBD1 on 6 matching bases. Between the trimmed V and J ends, which lost 1 base and 4 bases, there was a span of 14 bases. Germline values: CDR1 GTSNPN, CDR2 SVGIG (reference sequence). The CDR3 spans 15 residues. CDR3 nucleotide sequence: TGTGCCTGGAGTGCCCCGGGGGGGGCAAATCAGCCCCAGCATTTT. It encodes CAWSAPGGANQPQHF.

The chain recombines TRBV6-1 with TRBJ2-5, with 7 bases matching TRBD1. The CDR3 has 12 residues. After removal of 5 bases from V and 5 bases from J, the junction contained 2 bases not matched to a gene. Germline-derived CDR1 and CDR2 are MNHNS and SASEGT. For the CDR3, the DNA is TGTGCCAGCAGTACAGGGGTGGAGACCCAGTACTTC. Amino acids: CASSTGVETQYF.

CDR3 protein: CASSYSGSGELFF. The CDR3 nucleotides read TGTGCCAGCAGTTACTCGGGGTCCGGGGAGCTGTTTTTT. The gene calls are TRBV6-5 and TRBJ2-2; D is ambiguous. The CDR3 totals 13 residues. The ends were cut back, 0 bases at V and 6 bases at J, with 5 bases in the middle. Germline V gene data show CDR1 as MNHEY and CDR2 as SVGAGI.